These 11 T cell receptor beta chains share one sample of origin, sequenced in a study of shared clonotypes between healthy human individuals. The assay was immunoSEQ multiplex PCR, and TCRdb's table has in-frame clones only and misses some. The data hold about 2 million clones, with roughly 95% observed a single time. Positive CCR7 selection of CD45RO-negative cells yielded the naive CD8 cells, and terminally differentiated effector memory CD45RA+ cells were excluded. Source material: naive CD8+ T cells sorted from blood. The receptor set was obtained from a man aged 18 to 30 in good health.

The V gene is TRBV9, the J gene TRBJ2-1; TRBD2 aligns across 15 bases. Germline V gene sequence: CDR1 SGDLS, CDR2 YYNGEE. The CDR3 has 17 residues. The junction had 5 bases not matched to a gene; V was cut back by 0 bases and J by 7 bases. CDR3 DNA: TGTGCCAGCAGCGTAGATGGGACTAGCGGGAGGTTGAATGAGCAGTTCTTC. Residues: CASSVDGTSGRLNEQFF.

The CDR3 region is CASSVAAGGITDTQYF. CDR3 DNA sequence: TGTGCCAGCAGCGTAGCGGCGGGAGGGATCACAGATACGCAGTATTTT. The chain combines TRBV9 with TRBJ2-3, with TRBD2 matching 9 bases. CDR1 and CDR2 from the germline V gene are SGDLS and YYNGEE. Trimming at V came to 0 bases and at J to 2 bases, leaving 4 bases not matched to a gene. The CDR3 extends over 16 amino acids.

V and J are TRBV29-1 and TRBJ2-7; D perhaps matches TRBD1 (6 bases). This CDR3 spans 13 amino acids. Trimming took off 1 base at V and 5 bases at J, with 12 bases between the two ends. CDR1 and CDR2 from the germline V gene are SQVTM and ANQGSEA. Here the CDR3 reads CSVEGQGRNEQYF. The DNA for the CDR3 is TGCAGCGTTGAAGGCCAGGGGCGGAACGAGCAGTACTTC.

This clone was seen a single time. The chain employs TRBV7-9 and TRBJ2-7; 13 bases are shared with TRBD2. The CDR3 runs to 17 residues. Trimming cost V 5 bases and J 0 bases; bases outside gene matches: 7. Germline V gene sequence: CDR1 SEHNR, CDR2 FQNEAQ (reference sequence). CDR3 sequence reads: CASSPGTSGALSYEQYF. DNA for the CDR3: TGTGCCAGCAGCCCGGGGACTAGCGGGGCGCTCTCCTACGAGCAGTACTTC.

The CDR3 reads CASSVGRGGTRDEQFF. The CDR3 DNA is TGTGCCAGCAGCGTAGGTCGAGGGGGTACGCGGGATGAGCAGTTCTTC. The rearrangement links TRBV9 to TRBJ2-1; weak D call: TRBD1 (6 bases). There are 16 residues in the CDR3. CDR1 and CDR2 from the germline V gene are SGDLS and YYNGEE. Trimming shortened V by 0 bases and J by 8 bases, and 18 bases separated the two germline ends.

This chain joins TRBV28 and TRBJ2-7; a weak D match, TRBD2 (7 bases). V was pared by 6 bases and J by 5 bases, with 17 bases between. The germline V gene has CDR1 MDHEN and CDR2 SYDVKM. The CDR3 sequence is 14 residues long. CDR3 loop: CASRNSGGLHEQYF. DNA for the CDR3: TGTGCCAGCAGGAACTCCGGGGGGCTGCACGAGCAGTACTTC.

The chain joins TRBV6-1 to TRBJ2-1, with 10 positions matching TRBD1. The J segment lost 5 bases and the V segment lost 4 bases, leaving 2 bases of the junction unmatched. The CDR3 sequence is 14 residues long. CDR1 MNHNS and CDR2 SASEGT come from the germline V gene. The CDR3 DNA is TGTGCCAGCAGTGCCGGGACAGGGGACAATGAGCAGTTCTTC. Amino acids: CASSAGTGDNEQFF.

The chain couples TRBV6-6 to TRBJ1-2; D is perhaps TRBD1 (5 bases). The germline CDR1 and CDR2 sequences are MNHNY and SVGAGI (reference sequence). The CDR3 runs to 15 residues. Between the trimmed V and J ends, which lost 7 bases and 2 bases, there was a span of 17 bases. The CDR3 DNA follows: TGTGCCAGCACTATAGCCGCGGGACTAAACTATGGCTACACCTTC. It yields the protein CASTIAAGLNYGYTF.

V gene TRBV9 combines with J gene TRBJ1-2; D not resolved. Germline-derived CDR1 and CDR2 are SGDLS and YYNGEE. This CDR3 has 13 amino acids. V shed 0 bases and J shed 6 bases, with 9 bases lying between them. Here the CDR3 DNA reads TGTGCCAGCAGCGTAGACCATACGAATGGCTACACCTTC. Translation: CASSVDHTNGYTF.

The CDR3 DNA is TGTGCCAGCAGCGAAGCGGGGAGTTTAAACACCATATATTTT. Protein: CASSEAGSLNTIYF. This chain joins TRBV5-6 and TRBJ1-3; D is unclear. Germline V gives CDR1 SGHDT, CDR2 YYEEEE. The CDR3 totals 14 residues. V was clipped by 4 bases and J by 6 bases, with 14 bases between them. The full variable domain, rest sourced from reference TRBV5-6 and TRBJ1-3, is DAGVTQSPTHLIKTRGQQVTLRCSPKSGHDTVSWYQQALGQGPQFIFQYYEEEERQRGNFPDRFSGHQFPNYSSELNVNALLLGDSALYLCASSEAGSLNTIYFGEGSWLTVV.

For this clone: Other DNA variants within this sample encode the same CDR3. This chain uses TRBV27 with TRBJ2-7, with no clear D. Germline V lookup: CDR1 MNHEY, CDR2 SMNVEV (reference sequence). Trimming left V 2 bases short and J 1 base short, with 3 bases between. CDR3 length: 12 residues. CDR3 DNA sequence: TGTGCCAGCAGTTTACCGTCCTACGAGCAGTACTTC. Its protein is CASSLPSYEQYF.